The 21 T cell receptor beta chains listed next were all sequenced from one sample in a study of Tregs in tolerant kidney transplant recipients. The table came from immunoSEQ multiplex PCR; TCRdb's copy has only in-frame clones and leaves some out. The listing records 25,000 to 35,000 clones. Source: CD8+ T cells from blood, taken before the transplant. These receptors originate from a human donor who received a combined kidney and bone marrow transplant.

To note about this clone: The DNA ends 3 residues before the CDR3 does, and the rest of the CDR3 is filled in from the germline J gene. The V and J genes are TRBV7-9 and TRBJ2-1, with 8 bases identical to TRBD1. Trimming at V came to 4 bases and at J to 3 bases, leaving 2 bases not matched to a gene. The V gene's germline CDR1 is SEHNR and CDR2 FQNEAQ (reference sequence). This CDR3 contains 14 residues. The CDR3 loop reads CASSSGQGYNEQFF. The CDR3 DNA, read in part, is TGTGCCAGCAGCTCAGGACAGGGCTACAATGAG.

CDR3 DNA (partial): TGTGCCAGCAGTGAAAGTACAGGGATCTCCTATGGC. Encoded protein: CASSESTGISYG. The entire CDR3 is CASSESTGISYGYTF. The genes are TRBV6-1 and TRBJ1-2; tentatively, D is TRBD1 (6 bases). The read ends 3 residues early relative to the CDR3; the germline J gene fills the gap. The germline gives CDR1 MNHNS, CDR2 SASEGT. The V and J ends lost 2 bases and 4 bases respectively, with 14 bases between them. The CDR3 has 15 residues.

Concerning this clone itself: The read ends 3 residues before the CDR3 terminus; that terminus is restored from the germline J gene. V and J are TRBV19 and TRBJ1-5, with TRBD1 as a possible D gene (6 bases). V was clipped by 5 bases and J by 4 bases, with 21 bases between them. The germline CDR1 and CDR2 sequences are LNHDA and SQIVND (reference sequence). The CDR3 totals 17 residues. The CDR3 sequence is CASSVIQGRSPNQPQHF. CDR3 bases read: TGTGCCAGTAGTGTAATTCAGGGGAGGTCCCCAAATCAGCCC.

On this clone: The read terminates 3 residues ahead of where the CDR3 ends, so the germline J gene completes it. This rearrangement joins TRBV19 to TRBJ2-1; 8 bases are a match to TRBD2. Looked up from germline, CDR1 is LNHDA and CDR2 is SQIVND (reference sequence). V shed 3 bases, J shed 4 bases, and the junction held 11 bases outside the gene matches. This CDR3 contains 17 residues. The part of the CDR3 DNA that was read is TGTGCCAGTAGTATTATTGGGAGCGGGAGTGCTTACAATGAG. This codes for CASSIIGSGSAYNE. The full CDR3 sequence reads CASSIIGSGSAYNEQFF.

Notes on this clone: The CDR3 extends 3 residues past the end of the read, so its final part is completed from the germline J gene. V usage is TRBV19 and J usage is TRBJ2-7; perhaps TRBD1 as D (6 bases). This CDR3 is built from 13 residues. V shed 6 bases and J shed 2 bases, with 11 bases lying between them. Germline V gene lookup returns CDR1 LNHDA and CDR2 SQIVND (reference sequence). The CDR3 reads CASRSTGTYEQYF. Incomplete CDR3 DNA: TGTGCCAGTAGATCGACAGGAACCTACGAG.

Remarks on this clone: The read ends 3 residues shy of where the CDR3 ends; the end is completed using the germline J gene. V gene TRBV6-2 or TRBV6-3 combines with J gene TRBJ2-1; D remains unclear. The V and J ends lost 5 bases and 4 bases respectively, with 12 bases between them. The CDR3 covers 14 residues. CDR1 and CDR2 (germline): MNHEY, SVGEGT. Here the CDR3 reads CASSPDSQYNEQFF. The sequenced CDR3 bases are TGTGCCAGCAGTCCCGACTCCCAGTACAATGAG.

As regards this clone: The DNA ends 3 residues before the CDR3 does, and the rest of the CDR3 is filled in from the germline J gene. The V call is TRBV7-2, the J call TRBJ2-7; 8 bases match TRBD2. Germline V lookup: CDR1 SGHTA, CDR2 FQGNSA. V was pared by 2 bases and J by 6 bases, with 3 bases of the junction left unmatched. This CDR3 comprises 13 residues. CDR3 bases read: TGTGCCAGCAGCTTAAGCGGGGGACCCGAG. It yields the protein CASSLSGGPE. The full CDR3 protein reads CASSLSGGPEQYF.

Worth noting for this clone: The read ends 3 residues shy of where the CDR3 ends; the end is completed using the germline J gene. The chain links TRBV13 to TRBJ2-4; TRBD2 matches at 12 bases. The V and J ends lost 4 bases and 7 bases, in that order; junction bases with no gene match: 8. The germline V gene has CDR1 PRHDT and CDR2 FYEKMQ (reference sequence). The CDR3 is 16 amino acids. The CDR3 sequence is CASSSRLAGDLNIQYF. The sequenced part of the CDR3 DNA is TGTGCCAGCAGCTCCAGACTAGCGGGAGATTTGAACATT. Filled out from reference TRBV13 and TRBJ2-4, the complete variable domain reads AAGVIQSPRHLIKEKRETATLKCYPIPRHDTVYWYQQGPGQDPQFLISFYEKMQSDKGSIPDRFSAQQFSDYHSELNMSSLELGDSALYFCASSSRLAGDLNIQYFGAGTRLSVL.

The CDR3 is CASSLAWQGLNTEAFF. CDR3 bases read: TGCGCCAGCAGCTTGGCTTGGCAGGGGTTGAACACTGAA. The rearrangement uses TRBV5-1 and TRBJ1-1; possibly TRBD1 for D (6 bases). The read ends 3 residues early relative to the CDR3; the germline J gene fills the gap. V lost 0 bases to trimming and J lost 0 bases, with 12 bases between them. The CDR3 loop spans 16 amino acids. Germline CDR1 reads SGHRS; CDR2 reads YFSETQ.

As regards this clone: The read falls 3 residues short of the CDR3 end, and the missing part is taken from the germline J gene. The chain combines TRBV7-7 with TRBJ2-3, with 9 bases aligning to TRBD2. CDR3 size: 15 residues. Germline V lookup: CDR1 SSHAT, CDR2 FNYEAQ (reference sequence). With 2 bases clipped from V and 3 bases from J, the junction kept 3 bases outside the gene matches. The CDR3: CASSLRSGGTDTQYF. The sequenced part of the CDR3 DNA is TGTGCCAGCAGCTTAAGAAGCGGGGGGACAGATACG.

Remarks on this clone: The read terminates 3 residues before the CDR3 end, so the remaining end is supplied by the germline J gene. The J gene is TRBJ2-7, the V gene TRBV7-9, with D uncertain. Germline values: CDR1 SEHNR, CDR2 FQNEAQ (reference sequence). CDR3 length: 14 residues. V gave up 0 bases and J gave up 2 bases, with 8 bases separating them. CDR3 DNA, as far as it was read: TGTGCCAGCAGCTTAGCGGGCAGGCCCTACGAG. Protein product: CASSLAGRPYE. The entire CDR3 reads CASSLAGRPYEQYF.

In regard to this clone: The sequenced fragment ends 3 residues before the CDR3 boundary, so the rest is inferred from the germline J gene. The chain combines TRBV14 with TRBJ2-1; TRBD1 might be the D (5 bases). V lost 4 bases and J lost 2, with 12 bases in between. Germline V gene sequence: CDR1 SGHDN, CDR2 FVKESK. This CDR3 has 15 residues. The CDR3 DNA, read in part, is TGTGCCAGCAGCCCAGGCCCCAGGGCCTACAATGAG. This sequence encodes CASSPGPRAYNE. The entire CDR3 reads CASSPGPRAYNEQFF. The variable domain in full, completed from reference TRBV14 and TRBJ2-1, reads EAGVTQFPSHSVIEKGQTVTLRCDPISGHDNLYWYRRVMGKEIKFLLHFVKESKQDESGMPNNRFLAERTGGTYSTLKVQPAELEDSGVYFCASSPGPRAYNEQFFGPGTRLTVL.

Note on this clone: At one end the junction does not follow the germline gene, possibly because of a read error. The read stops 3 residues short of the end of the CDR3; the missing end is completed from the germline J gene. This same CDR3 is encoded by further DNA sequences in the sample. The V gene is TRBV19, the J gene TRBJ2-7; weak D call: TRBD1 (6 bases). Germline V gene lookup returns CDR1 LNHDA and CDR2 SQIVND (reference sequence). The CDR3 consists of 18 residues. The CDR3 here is CASSISTGAYQDPYEQYF. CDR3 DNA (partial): TGCGCCAGTAGTATTTCGACAGGAGCCTATCAAGATCCCTACGAG.

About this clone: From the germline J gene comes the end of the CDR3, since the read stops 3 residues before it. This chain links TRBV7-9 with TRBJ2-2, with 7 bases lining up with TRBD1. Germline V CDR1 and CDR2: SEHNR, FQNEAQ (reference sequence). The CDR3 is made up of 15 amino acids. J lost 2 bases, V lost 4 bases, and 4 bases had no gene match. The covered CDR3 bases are TGTGCCAGCAGCTCCGGGACAGTAAACACCGGGGAG. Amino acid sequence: CASSSGTVNTGE. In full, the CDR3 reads CASSSGTVNTGELFF.

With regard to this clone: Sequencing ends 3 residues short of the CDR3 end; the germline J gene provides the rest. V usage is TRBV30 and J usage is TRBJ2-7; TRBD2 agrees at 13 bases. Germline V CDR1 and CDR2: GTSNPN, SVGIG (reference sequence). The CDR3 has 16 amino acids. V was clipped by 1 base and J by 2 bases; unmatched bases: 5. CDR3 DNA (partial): TGTGCCTGGAGTGACCCGGGACTAGCGGGGACCTACGAG. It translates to CAWSDPGLAGTYE. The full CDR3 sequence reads CAWSDPGLAGTYEQYF.

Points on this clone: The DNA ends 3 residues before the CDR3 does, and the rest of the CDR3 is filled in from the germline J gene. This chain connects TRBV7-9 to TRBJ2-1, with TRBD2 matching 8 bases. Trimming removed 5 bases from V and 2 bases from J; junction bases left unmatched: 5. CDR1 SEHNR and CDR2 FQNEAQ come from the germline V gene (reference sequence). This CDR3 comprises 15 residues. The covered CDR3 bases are TGTGCCAGCAGCCCTACTAGCGGAACCTACAATGAG. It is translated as CASSPTSGTYNE. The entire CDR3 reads CASSPTSGTYNEQFF.

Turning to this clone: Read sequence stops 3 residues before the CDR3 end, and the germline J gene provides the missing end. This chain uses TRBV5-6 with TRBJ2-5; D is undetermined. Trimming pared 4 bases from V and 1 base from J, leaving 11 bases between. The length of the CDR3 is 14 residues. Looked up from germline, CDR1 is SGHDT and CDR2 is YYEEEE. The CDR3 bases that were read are TGTGCCAGCAGCGAGTGGTGGGCCCAAGAGACC. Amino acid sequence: CASSEWWAQET. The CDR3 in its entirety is CASSEWWAQETQYF.

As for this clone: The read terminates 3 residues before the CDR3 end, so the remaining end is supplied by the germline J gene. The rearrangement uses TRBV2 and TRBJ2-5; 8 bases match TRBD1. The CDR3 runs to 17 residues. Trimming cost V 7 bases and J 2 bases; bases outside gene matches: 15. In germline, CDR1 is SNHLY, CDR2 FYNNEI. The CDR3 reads CASIGVTGAVGQETQYF. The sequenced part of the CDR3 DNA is TGTGCCAGCATCGGGGTGACAGGGGCGGTCGGGCAAGAGACC.

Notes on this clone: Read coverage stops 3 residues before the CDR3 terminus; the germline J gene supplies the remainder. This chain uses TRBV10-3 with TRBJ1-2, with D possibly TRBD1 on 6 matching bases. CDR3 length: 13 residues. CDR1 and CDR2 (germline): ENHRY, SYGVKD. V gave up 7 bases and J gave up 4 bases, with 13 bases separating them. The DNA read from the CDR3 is TGTGCCATCACCGAGGGGGAGGCCTATGGC. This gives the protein CAITEGEAYG. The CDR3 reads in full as CAITEGEAYGYTF.

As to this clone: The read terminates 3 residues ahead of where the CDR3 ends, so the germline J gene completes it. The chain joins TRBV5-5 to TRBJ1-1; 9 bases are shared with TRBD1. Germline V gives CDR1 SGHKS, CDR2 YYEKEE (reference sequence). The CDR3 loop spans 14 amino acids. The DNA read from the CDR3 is TGTGCCAGCAGCTTTGGCTGGACAGGGGTGCAA. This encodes CASSFGWTGVQ. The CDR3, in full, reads CASSFGWTGVQAFF.

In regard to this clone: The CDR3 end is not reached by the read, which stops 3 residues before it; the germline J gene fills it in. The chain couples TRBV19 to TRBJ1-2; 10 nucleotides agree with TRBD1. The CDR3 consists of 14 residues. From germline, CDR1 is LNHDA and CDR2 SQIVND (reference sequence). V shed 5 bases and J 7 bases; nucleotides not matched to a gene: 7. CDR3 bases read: TGTGCCAGTAGTGCCGGGACAGGGGCTTTTGGC. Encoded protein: CASSAGTGAFG. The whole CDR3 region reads CASSAGTGAFGYTF.